The rows below give T cell receptor beta chains drawn from one sample of a study of metastatic and nonmetastatic thyroid tumors. With MiXCR, TCRdb reprocessed the PCR reads. The data hold around 38,000 clones, with around 28% observed a single time. Sequenced: blood. Every receptor here comes from a male donor with papillary thyroid cancer or a benign thyroid nodule (not recorded which). Some clones in this sample may be carry-over from other donors' samples. CDR3s include the opening cysteine and the closing phenylalanine or tryptophan. A D gene is named only where the DNA matches it firmly. Some rows mark clone size as missing; the rest say once, few, many or name a class of expanded clone.

>TRBJ2-1|NA|15|TRBV13|many
CASSFGEAINNEQFF
TGTGCCAGCAGCTTCGGAGAGGCCATTAACAATGAGCAGTTCTTC
>TRBJ2-7|TRBD2|15|TRBV7-6|few
CASSPQRGKMDEQYF
TGTGCCAGCAGCCCCCAGCGGGGGAAGATGGACGAGCAGTACTTC
>TRBJ1-1|NA|12|TRBV11-3|NA
CASSHDGGEAFF
TGTGCCAGCAGCCACGATGGGGGTGAAGCTTTCTTT
>TRBJ2-5|TRBD2|14|TRBV20-1|NA
CSARYSSGSETQYF
TGCAGTGCTAGATATAGTAGCGGGAGTGAGACCCAGTACTTC
>TRBJ2-2|NA|12|TRBV18|many
CASFLLPGELFF
TGTGCCAGCTTCTTACTACCTGGGGAGCTGTTTTTT
>TRBJ2-7|NA|10|TRBV30|medium-sized
CASGVNEQYF
TGTGCCTCAGGGGTCAACGAGCAGTACTTC
>TRBJ2-1|NA|15|TRBV4-1|NA
CASSRRVMDAGEQFF
TGCGCCAGCAGCCGTCGGGTAATGGATGCGGGTGAGCAGTTCTTC
>TRBJ2-1|TRBD2|13|TRBV12-3/TRBV12-4|NA
CASKGDYYNEQFF
TGTGCCAGCAAAGGGGACTACTACAATGAGCAGTTCTTC
>TRBJ1-1|TRBD1|16|TRBV7-8|NA
CASSSSQGARNTEAFF
TGTGCCAGCAGCTCCTCCCAGGGGGCAAGGAACACTGAAGCTTTCTTT
>TRBJ2-7|NA|15|TRBV7-2|NA
CASSLSAGSSYEQYF
TGTGCCAGCAGCTTGTCTGCAGGGTCATCCTACGAGCAGTACTTC
>TRBJ1-2|TRBD1|15|TRBV27|few
CASSLRPQGANGYTF
TGTGCCAGCAGTTTAAGGCCTCAGGGGGCTAATGGCTACACCTTC
>TRBJ2-7|NA|13|TRBV6-2/TRBV6-3|NA
CASILQLNHEQYF
TGTGCCAGCATTTTACAGTTGAACCACGAGCAGTACTTC
>TRBJ1-2|TRBD1|16|TRBV5-5|many
CASSLGQGGLNYGYTF
TGTGCCAGCAGCTTGGGTCAAGGGGGCCTTAACTATGGCTACACCTTC
>TRBJ2-6|TRBD1|17|TRBV3-1|NA
CASSQDGTEYGANVLTF
TGTGCCAGCAGCCAAGACGGGACAGAGTACGGGGCCAACGTCCTGACTTTC
>TRBJ1-5|NA|14|TRBV10-2|few
CASSESGSNQPQHF
TGCGCCAGTAGTGAGTCAGGTTCCAATCAGCCCCAGCATTTT
>TRBJ2-7|NA|15|TRBV19|NA
CASSIVGPPYDEHYF
TGTGCCAGTAGTATAGTTGGACCCCCCTATGACGAGCATTACTTC
>TRBJ2-3|TRBD2|18|TRBV7-2|many
CASSSHIRLAGITDTQYF
TGTGCCAGCAGCTCGCATATTCGACTAGCGGGAATCACAGATACGCAGTATTTT
>TRBJ2-1|TRBD2|19|TRBV28|medium-sized
CASSSGGLAGGPSYNEQFF
TGTGCCAGCAGTTCGGGAGGACTAGCGGGGGGGCCTTCCTACAATGAGCAGTTCTTC
>TRBJ1-1|NA|11|TRBV6-1|NA
CASSLRNDDFF
TGTGCCAGCAGTCTTAGAAATGATGATTTCTTT
>TRBJ2-1|TRBD2|15|TRBV11-1|once
CASSTRTSGIREQFF
TGTGCCAGCAGCACCCGGACTAGCGGGATCCGGGAGCAGTTCTTC
>TRBJ2-3|TRBD1|16|TRBV4-1|many
CASSRGRGQGTDTQYF
TGCGCCAGCAGTCGAGGGCGGGGACAGGGTACAGATACGCAGTATTTT
>TRBJ1-4|TRBD1|15|TRBV9|many
CASSVLGQVSEKLFF
TGTGCCAGCAGCGTATTAGGACAGGTCTCTGAAAAACTGTTTTTT
>TRBJ2-5|NA|14|TRBV9|many
CASSRGGSQETQYF
TGTGCCAGCAGCCGTGGAGGGAGCCAAGAGACCCAGTACTTC
>TRBJ2-7|NA|16|TRBV4-3|few
CASSHHHTGLSYEQYF
TGCGCCAGCAGCCATCACCATACTGGCCTCTCCTACGAGCAGTACTTC
>TRBJ1-5|NA|13|TRBV2|many
CASKILLNQPQHF
TGTGCCAGCAAAATACTCTTAAATCAGCCCCAGCATTTT
>TRBJ2-7|TRBD2|13|TRBV5-1|NA
CASSGLAGYEQYF
TGCGCCAGCAGCGGACTAGCGGGCTACGAGCAGTACTTC
>TRBJ2-5|TRBD2|15|TRBV6-5|medium-sized
CASSYLAGGKETQYF
TGTGCCAGCAGTTACCTCGCGGGGGGCAAAGAGACCCAGTACTTC
>TRBJ1-2|NA|13|TRBV27|NA
CASRFDASYGYAF
TGTGCCAGCAGGTTCGACGCTTCCTATGGCTACGCCTTC
>TRBJ2-5|NA|15|TRBV11-1|many
CASSDRTAAGETQYF
TGTGCCAGCAGCGACCGGACAGCAGCGGGAGAGACCCAGTACTTC
>TRBJ2-7|TRBD2|15|TRBV6-5|many
CASSYGLAGGYEQYF
TGTGCCAGCAGTTACGGGCTAGCGGGGGGTTACGAGCAGTACTTC
>TRBJ2-5|NA|13|TRBV10-3|NA
CAIRTNQQETQYF
TGTGCCATCAGAACGAATCAACAAGAGACCCAGTACTTC
>TRBJ2-2|NA|12|TRBV20-1|many
CSAAGLTGELFF
TGCAGTGCTGCCGGACTAACCGGGGAGCTGTTTTTT
>TRBJ2-7|NA|13|TRBV6-2/TRBV6-3|few
CASSFLLAYEQYF
TGTGCCAGCAGTTTCCTTTTGGCGTACGAGCAGTACTTC